This T cell receptor beta chain came from a study of blood T cells in healthy people across ages. J lost 4 bases, V lost 0 bases, and 9 bases had no gene match. The CDR3 covers 17 residues. Germline CDR1 is MGHRA and CDR2 is YSYEKL. A second PCR of 7 to 11 cycles used a sample-barcoded 5' primer and a J-beta primer mix. Each CDR3 protein is one row after TCRdb ran MiXCR on the 5' RACE reads. The sample has roughly 1 million distinct CDR3 sequences, about 25% seen once; the top ten hold 0.75%. In addition, the sample was reused for a study of T cells of mothers and their children. According to that study: The study found slightly higher but non-significant overlap in related versus unrelated mother-child pairs.

The sequencing sample was made of blood. The receptor comes from a girl aged 2 to 10 in good health. The chain recombines TRBV4-1 with TRBJ2-1, with TRBD2 matching over 7 bases. CDR3 nucleotides: TGCGCCAGCAGCCAAGATTGGGAGGGAGAGCCTTACAATGAGCAGTTCTTC. Its translation: CASSQDWEGEPYNEQFF.